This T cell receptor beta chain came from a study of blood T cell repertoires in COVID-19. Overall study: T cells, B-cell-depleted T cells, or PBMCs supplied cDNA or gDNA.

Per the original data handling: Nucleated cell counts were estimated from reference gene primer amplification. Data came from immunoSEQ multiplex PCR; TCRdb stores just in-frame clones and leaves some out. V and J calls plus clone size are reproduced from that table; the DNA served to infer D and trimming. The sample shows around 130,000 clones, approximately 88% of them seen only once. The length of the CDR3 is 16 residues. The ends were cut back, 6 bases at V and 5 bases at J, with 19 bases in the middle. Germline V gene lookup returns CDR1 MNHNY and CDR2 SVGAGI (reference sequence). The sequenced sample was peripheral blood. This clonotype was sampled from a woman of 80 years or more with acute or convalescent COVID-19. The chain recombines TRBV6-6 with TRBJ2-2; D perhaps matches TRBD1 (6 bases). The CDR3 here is CASRQGIGIKTGELFF. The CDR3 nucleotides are TGTGCCAGCAGACAGGGCATAGGGATTAAGACCGGGGAGCTGTTTTTT.